Following are 2 T cell receptor beta chains from one sample sequenced in a study of spatial heterogeneity in lung cancer. The study, taken as a whole, reports: Within tumors, counts of expanded alpha and beta TCRs tracked tumor mutation counts.

TCRdb analysed the 5' RACE reads with MiXCR anew, one entry per CDR3 protein. The data show 900 to 1,300 distinct CDR3 sequences, about 26% seen once. Time point of the sample: sample taken at primary tumor resection. Their target antigens are unknown. The sequences come from lung tumor tissue, collected at surgery. The source of these receptors is a male donor with early-stage non-small cell lung cancer.

Details on this clonotype: Being off target in a library aimed at alpha chains, this beta chain has a size of little meaning. The gene calls are TRBV2 and TRBJ1-2, with D uncertain. The V gene lost 5 bases and the J gene lost 3 bases, with 7 bases spanning the gap. The CDR3 is 12 amino acids. Germline V lookup: CDR1 SNHLY, CDR2 FYNNEI. Written as DNA, the CDR3 is TGTGCCAGCAGTAAGGGAGACTATGGCTACACCTTC. Translating it yields CASSKGDYGYTF.

A remark on this clonotype: The size of this beta chain means little, since it is a stray read in a library made for alpha chains. The rearrangement joins TRBV7-2 to TRBJ1-1; no reliable D call. The germline gives CDR1 SGHTA, CDR2 FQGNSA. The CDR3 has 14 residues. V dropped 3 bases and J dropped 3 bases, with 11 bases sitting between them. The CDR3 sequence: CASSLRWTDTEAFF. The CDR3 DNA is TGTGCCAGCAGCTTGAGGTGGACGGACACTGAAGCTTTCTTT.